This entry describes one T cell receptor (beta chain). This sample is part of a study of blood T cell repertoires in COVID-19. Study-wide background: Researchers got acute and convalescent COVID-19 samples from the United States, Italy and Spain. In each case, the material was cDNA or gDNA derived from T cells, B-cell-depleted T cells, or PBMCs.

The germline V gene encodes CDR1 SGHRS and CDR2 YFSETQ. J lost 5 bases, V lost 4 bases, and 10 bases had no gene match. The CDR3 spans 16 residues. Enrolled during active infection, Seattle patients were then followed longitudinally. Authors' data handling: Estimates of nucleated cell counts were drawn from the amplification of reference gene primers. Some clones are missing from TCRdb's copy, which holds only in-frame ones; the method was immunoSEQ multiplex PCR. D and trimming were read from the DNA, whereas the V and J calls and clone size are those reported in that table. This table has some 160,000 clones, 70% to 90% appearing once.

The material sequenced was peripheral blood. The sequence was obtained from a woman older than 75 with COVID-19, enrolled during active disease. V usage is TRBV5-1 and J usage is TRBJ2-1, with 9 nucleotides matching TRBD2. CDR3 sequence reads: CASSTSTSGGHNEQFF. In DNA form, the CDR3 reads TGCGCCAGCAGCACGTCGACTAGCGGAGGGCACAATGAGCAGTTCTTC.